These 2 T cell receptor beta chains originate from one sample sequenced in a study of blood T cells in healthy people across ages. Through a sample-barcoded 5' primer and a J-beta primer mix, a second PCR was run for roughly 6 to 12 cycles. One entry per CDR3 protein, called by TCRdb with MiXCR from the 5' RACE reads. The sample comprises approximately 800,000 distinct CDR3 sequences, 20% to 30% of which are singletons, and about 2.9% rests with the top ten. This sample also appeared in a second study, on T cells of mothers and their children.

The sample taken for sequencing was blood. The receptors shown here come from a boy aged 5-17 years in good health.

The V and J genes are TRBV6-2 or TRBV6-3 and TRBJ1-5, with D maybe TRBD1 (5 bases). The length of the CDR3 is 13 residues. The germline V gene encodes CDR1 MNHEY and CDR2 SVGEGT. With 2 bases removed from V and 6 bases from J, the gap between germline ends came to 8 bases. The CDR3 loop is CASSYGGSQPQHF. CDR3 coding DNA: TGTGCCAGCAGTTACGGGGGATCTCAGCCCCAGCATTTT.

The table lists this clonotype with a few counts. The genes are TRBV27 and TRBJ2-2, with 9 bases aligning to TRBD2. J gave up 3 bases and V 5 bases, and 7 bases lay outside the gene matches. Germline V gene sequence: CDR1 MNHEY, CDR2 SMNVEV (reference sequence). This CDR3 has 16 amino acids. The CDR3 loop reads CASSLTSGGHTGELFF. The CDR3 DNA reads as TGTGCCAGCAGTCTGACTAGCGGAGGTCACACCGGGGAGCTGTTTTTT.